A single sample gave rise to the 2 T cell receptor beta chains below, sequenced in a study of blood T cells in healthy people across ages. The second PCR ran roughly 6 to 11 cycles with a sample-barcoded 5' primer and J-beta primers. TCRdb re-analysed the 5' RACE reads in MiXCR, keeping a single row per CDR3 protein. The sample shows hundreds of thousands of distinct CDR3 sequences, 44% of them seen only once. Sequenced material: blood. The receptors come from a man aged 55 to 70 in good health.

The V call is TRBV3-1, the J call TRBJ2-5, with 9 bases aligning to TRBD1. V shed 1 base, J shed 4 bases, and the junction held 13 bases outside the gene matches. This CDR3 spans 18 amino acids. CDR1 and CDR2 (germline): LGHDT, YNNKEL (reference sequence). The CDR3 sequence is CASSQALTGGVGGETQYF. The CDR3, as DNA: TGTGCCAGCAGCCAAGCCCTGACAGGGGGAGTTGGCGGAGAGACCCAGTACTTC.

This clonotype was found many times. The CDR3 region is CAIKGQGQETQYF. CDR3 DNA sequence: TGTGCCATCAAAGGGCAGGGACAAGAGACCCAGTACTTC. This sequence joins TRBV10-3 and TRBJ2-5; perhaps TRBD1 as D (5 bases). The CDR3 consists of 13 residues. Trimming shortened V by 7 bases and J by 2 bases, and 11 bases separated the two germline ends. Germline values: CDR1 ENHRY, CDR2 SYGVKD.